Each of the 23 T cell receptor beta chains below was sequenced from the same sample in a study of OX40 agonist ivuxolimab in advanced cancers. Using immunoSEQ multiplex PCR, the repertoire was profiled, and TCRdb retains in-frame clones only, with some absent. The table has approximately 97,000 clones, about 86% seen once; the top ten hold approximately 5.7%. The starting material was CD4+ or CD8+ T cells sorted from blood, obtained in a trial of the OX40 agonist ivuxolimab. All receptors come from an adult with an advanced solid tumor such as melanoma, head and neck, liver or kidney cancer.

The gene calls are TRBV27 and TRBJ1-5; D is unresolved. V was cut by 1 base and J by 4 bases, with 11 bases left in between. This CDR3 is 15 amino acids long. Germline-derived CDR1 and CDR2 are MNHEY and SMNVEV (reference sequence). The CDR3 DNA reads TGTGCCAGCAGTTTATACCCCTCCGGAAATCAGCCCCAGCATTTT. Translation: CASSLYPSGNQPQHF.

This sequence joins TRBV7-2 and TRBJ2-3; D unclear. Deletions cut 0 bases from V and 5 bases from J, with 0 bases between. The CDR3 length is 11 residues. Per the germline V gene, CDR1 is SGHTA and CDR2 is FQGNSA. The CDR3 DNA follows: TGTGCCAGCAGCTTAGCAGATACGCAGTATTTT. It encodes CASSLADTQYF. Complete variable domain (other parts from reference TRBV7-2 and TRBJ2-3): GAGVSQSPSNKVTEKGKDVELRCDPISGHTALYWYRQSLGQGLEFLIYFQGNSAPDKSGLPSDRFSAERTGGSVSTLTIQRTQQEDSAVYLCASSLADTQYFGPGTRLTVL.

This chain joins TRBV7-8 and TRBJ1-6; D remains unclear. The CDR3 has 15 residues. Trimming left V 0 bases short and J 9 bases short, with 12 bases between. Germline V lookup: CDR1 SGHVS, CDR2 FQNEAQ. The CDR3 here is CASSLASGLGSPLHF. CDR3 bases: TGTGCCAGCAGCTTAGCGTCCGGTCTAGGTTCACCCCTCCACTTT.

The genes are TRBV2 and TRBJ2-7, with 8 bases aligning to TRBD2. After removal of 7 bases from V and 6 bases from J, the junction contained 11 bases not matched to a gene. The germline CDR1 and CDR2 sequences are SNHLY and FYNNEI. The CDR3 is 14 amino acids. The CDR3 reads CASKTISGEGEQYF. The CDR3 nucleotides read TGTGCCAGCAAGACCATTAGCGGGGAGGGCGAGCAGTACTTC.

CDR3 DNA: TGCGCCAGCAGCTTCGGCGGTCTCTCTGGAAACACCATATATTTT. Translated: CASSFGGLSGNTIYF. The genes are TRBV5-1 and TRBJ1-3; no clear D gene. Trimming stripped 2 bases from V and 0 bases from J, with 9 bases between. The CDR3 is made up of 15 amino acids. Germline CDR1 and CDR2: SGHRS and YFSETQ.

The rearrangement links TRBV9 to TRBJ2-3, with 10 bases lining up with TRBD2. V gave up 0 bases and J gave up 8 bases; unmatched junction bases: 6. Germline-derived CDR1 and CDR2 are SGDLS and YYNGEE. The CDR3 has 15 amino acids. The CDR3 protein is CASSVASGRAGTQYF. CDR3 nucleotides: TGTGCCAGCAGCGTAGCAAGCGGGAGGGCCGGTACGCAGTATTTT.

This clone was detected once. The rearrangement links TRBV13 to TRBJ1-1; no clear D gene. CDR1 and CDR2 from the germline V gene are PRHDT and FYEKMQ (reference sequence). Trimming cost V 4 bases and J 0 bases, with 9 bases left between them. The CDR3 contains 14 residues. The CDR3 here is CASSSWTVNTEAFF. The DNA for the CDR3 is TGTGCCAGCAGCTCGTGGACGGTGAACACTGAAGCTTTCTTT.

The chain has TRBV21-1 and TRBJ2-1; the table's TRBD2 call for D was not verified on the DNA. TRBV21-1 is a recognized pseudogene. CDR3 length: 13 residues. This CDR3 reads CASSSRLGLEQFF. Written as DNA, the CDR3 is TGTGCCAGCAGCTCTAGACTAGGACTCGAGCAGTTCTTC.

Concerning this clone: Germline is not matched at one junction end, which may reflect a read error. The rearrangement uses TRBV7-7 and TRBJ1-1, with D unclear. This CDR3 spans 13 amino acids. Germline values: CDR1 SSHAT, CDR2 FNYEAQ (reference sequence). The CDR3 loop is CASSSTLRTEAFF. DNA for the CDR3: TGTGCTAGCAGCTCGACTCTTAGGACTGAAGCTTTCTTT.

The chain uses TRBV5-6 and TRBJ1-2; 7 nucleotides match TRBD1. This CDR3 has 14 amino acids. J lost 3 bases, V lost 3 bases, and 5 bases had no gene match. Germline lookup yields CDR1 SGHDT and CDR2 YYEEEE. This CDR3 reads CASSSGTVDYGYTF. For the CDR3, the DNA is TGTGCCAGCAGCTCCGGGACAGTCGACTATGGCTACACCTTC.

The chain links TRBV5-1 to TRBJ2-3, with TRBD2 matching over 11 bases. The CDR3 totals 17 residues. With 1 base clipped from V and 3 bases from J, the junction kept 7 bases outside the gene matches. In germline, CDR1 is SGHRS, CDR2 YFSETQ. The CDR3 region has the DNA TGCGCCAGCAGCTTGACATCCGGGACTAGCGGAACAGATACGCAGTATTTT. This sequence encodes CASSLTSGTSGTDTQYF.

CDR3 loop: CASSPRTDTQYF. The CDR3 DNA sequence: TGTGCCAGCTCACCCCGCACAGATACGCAGTATTTT. V and J are TRBV18 and TRBJ2-3, with D unclear. The CDR3 is 12 residues long. The germline V gene has CDR1 KGHSH and CDR2 LQKENI. V shed 3 bases and J shed 1 base, with 2 bases lying between them.

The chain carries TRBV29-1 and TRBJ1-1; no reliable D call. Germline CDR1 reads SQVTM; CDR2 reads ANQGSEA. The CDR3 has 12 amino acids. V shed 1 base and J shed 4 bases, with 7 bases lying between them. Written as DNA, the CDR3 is TGCAGCGTTGAAGTCGTGAGCACTGAAGCTTTCTTT. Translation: CSVEVVSTEAFF.

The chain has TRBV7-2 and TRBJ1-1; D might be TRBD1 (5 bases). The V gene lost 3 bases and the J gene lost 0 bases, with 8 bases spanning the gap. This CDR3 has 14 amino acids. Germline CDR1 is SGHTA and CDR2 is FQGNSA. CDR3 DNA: TGTGCCAGCAGCTTCGGACATCTGAACACTGAAGCTTTCTTT. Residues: CASSFGHLNTEAFF. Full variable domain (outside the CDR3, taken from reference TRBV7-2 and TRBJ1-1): GAGVSQSPSNKVTEKGKDVELRCDPISGHTALYWYRQSLGQGLEFLIYFQGNSAPDKSGLPSDRFSAERTGGSVSTLTIQRTQQEDSAVYLCASSFGHLNTEAFFGQGTRLTVV.

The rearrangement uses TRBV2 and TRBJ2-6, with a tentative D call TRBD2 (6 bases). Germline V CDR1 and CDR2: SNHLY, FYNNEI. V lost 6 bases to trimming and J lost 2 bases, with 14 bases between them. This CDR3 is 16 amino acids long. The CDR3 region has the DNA TGTGCCAGCAGCTCCGGGAGTTTAGCTGGGGCCAACGTCCTGACTTTC. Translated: CASSSGSLAGANVLTF.

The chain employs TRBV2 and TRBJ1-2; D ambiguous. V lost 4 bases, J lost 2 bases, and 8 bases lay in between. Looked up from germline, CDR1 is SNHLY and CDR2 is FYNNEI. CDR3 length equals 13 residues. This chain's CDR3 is CASSGARNYGYTF. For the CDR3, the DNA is TGTGCCAGCAGTGGGGCGAGAAACTATGGCTACACCTTC.

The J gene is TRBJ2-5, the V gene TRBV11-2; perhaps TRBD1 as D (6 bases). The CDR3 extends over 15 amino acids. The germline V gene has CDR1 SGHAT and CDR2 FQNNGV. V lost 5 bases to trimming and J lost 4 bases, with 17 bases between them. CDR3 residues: CASSKPMGAGETQYF. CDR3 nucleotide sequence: TGTGCCAGCAGCAAGCCGATGGGGGCAGGAGAGACCCAGTACTTC.

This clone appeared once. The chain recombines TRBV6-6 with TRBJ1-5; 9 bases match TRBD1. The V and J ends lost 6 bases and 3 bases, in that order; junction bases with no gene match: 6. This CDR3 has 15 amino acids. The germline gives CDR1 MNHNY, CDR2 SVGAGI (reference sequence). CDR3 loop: CASRSGTGPNQPQHF. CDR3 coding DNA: TGTGCCAGCAGGTCCGGGACAGGGCCCAATCAGCCCCAGCATTTT.

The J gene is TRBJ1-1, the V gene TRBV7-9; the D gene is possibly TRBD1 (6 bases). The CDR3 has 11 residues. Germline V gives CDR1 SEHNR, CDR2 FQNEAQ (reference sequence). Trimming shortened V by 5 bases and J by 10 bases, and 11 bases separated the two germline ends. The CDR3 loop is CASSRKGVAFF. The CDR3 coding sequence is TGTGCCAGCAGCCGCAAGGGGGTAGCTTTCTTT.

The CDR3 DNA reads as TGTGCCAGCAGCCCCGATCTGACCTCTGGCTACACCTTC. The encoded protein is CASSPDLTSGYTF. This rearrangement joins TRBV7-3 to TRBJ1-2; D gene unclear. Per germline, CDR1 SGHTA and CDR2 FQGTGA. V was cut by 5 bases and J by 7 bases, with 14 bases left in between. The CDR3 sequence is 13 residues long.

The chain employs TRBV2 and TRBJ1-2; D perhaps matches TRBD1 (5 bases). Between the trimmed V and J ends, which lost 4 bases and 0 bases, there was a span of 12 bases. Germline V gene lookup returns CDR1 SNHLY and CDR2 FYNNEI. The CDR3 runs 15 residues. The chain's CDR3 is CASSGGQGANYGYTF. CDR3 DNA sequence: TGTGCCAGCAGTGGTGGGCAGGGAGCTAACTATGGCTACACCTTC.

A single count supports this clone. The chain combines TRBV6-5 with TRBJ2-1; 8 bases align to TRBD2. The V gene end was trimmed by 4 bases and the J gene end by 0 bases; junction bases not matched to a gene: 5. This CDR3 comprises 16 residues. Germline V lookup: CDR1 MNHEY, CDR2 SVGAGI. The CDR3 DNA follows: TGTGCCAGCAGTTGGGGGAGCGGGAGCTCCTACAATGAGCAGTTCTTC. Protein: CASSWGSGSSYNEQFF.

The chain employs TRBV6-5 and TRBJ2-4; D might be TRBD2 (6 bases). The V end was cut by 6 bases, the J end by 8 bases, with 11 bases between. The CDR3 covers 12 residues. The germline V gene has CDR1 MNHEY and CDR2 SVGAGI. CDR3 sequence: CASSGGGDIQYF. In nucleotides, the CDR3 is TGTGCCAGCAGCGGGGGTGGTGACATTCAGTACTTC.